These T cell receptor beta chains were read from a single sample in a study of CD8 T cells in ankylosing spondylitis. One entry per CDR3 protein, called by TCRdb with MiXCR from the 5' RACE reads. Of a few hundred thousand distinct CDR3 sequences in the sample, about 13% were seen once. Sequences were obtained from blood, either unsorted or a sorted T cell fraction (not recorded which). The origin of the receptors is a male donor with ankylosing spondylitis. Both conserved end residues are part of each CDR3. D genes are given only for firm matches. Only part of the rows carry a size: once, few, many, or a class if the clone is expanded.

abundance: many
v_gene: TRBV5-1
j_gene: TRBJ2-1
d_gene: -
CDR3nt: TGCGCCAGCAGAGTAGGAAGAAATGAGCAGTTCTTC
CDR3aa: CASRVGRNEQFF

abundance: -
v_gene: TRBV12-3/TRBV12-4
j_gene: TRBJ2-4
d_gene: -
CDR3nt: TGTGCCAGCAGCACCATCGGGGACACAAAAAGGGAAAACATTCAGTACTTC
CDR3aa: CASSTIGDTKRENIQYF

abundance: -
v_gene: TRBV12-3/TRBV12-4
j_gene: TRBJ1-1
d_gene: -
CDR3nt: TGTGCCAGCATTGGATACGGGGCCCACCACCCCGGGGACACTGAAGCTTTCTTT
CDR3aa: CASIGYGAHHPGDTEAFF

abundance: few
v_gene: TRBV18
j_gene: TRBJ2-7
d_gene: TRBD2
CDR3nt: TGTGCCAGCTCACCATCCACTAGCGGTTACTACGAGCAGTACTTC
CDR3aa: CASSPSTSGYYEQYF

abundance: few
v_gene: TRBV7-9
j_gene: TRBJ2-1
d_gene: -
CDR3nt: TGTGCCATTTCCCCCGGCTCTGACGAGCAGTTCTTC
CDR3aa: CAISPGSDEQFF

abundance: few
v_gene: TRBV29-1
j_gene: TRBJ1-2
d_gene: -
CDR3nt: TGCAGCGGGTACAGGACTAACTATGGCTACACCTTC
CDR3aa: CSGYRTNYGYTF

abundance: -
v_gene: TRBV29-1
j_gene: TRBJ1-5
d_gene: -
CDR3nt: TGCAGCGCCCGGGCGGGGGTAGGGAGCAATCAGCCCCAGCATTTT
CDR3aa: CSARAGVGSNQPQHF

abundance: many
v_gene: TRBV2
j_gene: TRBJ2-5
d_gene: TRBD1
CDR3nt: TGTGCCAGCAGGCTTGGGACAGGGATGAGCCAAGAGACCCAGTACTTC
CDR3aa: CASRLGTGMSQETQYF

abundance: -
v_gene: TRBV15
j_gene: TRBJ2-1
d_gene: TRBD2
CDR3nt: TGTGCCACCAGCAGGGTCGGGAGGGATGAGCAGTTCTTC
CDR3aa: CATSRVGRDEQFF

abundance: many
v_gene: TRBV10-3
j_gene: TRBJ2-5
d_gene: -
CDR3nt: TGTGCCATTAGGGAGGACAGCCAAGAGACCCAGTACTTC
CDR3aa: CAIREDSQETQYF

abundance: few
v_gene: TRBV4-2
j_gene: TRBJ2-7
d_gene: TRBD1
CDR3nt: TGTGCCAGCAGCCAGAATTGGGGACAGGGCGCCTACGAGCAGTACTTC
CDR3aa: CASSQNWGQGAYEQYF

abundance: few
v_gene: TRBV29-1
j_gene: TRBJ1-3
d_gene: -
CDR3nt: TGCAGCGTTTCTCCAGAGAGCTCTGGAAACACCATATATTTT
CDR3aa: CSVSPESSGNTIYF

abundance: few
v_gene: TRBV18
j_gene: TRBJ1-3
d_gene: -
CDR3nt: TGTGCCAGCTCACCGAATCTCAGCTCTGGAAACACCATATATTTT
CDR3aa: CASSPNLSSGNTIYF

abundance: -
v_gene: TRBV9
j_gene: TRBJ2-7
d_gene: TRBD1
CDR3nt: TGTGCCAGCAGCACCCGGGACAGGCCCTACGAGCAGTACTTC
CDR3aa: CASSTRDRPYEQYF

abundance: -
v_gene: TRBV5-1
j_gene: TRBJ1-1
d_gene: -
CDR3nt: TGCGCCAGCAGCTTGGAGAGGGGAGGCGACACTGAAGCTTTCTTT
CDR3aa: CASSLERGGDTEAFF

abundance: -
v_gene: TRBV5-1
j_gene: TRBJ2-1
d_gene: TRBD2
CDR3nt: TGCGCCAGCAGCCCCGTACCGGGACTAGCGTACAATGAGCAGTTCTTC
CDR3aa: CASSPVPGLAYNEQFF

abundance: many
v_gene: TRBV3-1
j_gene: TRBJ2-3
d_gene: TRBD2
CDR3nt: TGTGCCAGCAGCCAAAGATACGGGCTAGCGGGACCAGATACGCAGTATTTT
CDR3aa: CASSQRYGLAGPDTQYF

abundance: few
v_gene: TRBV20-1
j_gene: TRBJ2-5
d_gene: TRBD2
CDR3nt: TGCAGTGCTAGAGTCACCGGACTAGCGGGAGAGACCCAGTACTTC
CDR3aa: CSARVTGLAGETQYF

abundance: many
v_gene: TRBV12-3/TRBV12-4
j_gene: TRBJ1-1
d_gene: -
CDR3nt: TGTGCCAGCAGCCCGATCATCGATGAAGCTTTCTTT
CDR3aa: CASSPIIDEAFF

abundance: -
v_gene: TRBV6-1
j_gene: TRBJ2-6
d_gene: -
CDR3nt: TGTGCCAGCCGAGTAGGCGCAGGGTTAGGGGCCAACGTCCTGACTTTC
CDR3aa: CASRVGAGLGANVLTF

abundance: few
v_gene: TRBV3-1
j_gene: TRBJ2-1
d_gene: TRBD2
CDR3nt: TGTGCCAGCAGCCGCCAGCGGACTAGCGGGAGTGACAATGAGCAGTTCTTC
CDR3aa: CASSRQRTSGSDNEQFF

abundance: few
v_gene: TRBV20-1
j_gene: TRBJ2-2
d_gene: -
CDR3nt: TGCAGTGCTAGAGCCGGCGGGTTGGACACCGGGGAGCTGTTTTTT
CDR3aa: CSARAGGLDTGELFF

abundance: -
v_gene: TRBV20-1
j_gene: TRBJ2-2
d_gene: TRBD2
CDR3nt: TGCAGTGCTAGAGATAAGCTAGCGGGAGACCCCACCGGGGAGCTGTTTTTT
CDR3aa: CSARDKLAGDPTGELFF

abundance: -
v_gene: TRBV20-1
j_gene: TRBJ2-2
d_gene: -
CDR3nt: TGCAGTGCTAGTGGTGGAAGGGAGCTGTTTTTT
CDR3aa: CSASGGRELFF

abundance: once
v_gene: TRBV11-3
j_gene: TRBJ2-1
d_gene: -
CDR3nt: TGTGCCAGCAGCTTTTCTTACCGGTTTTTCAATGAGCAGTTCTTC
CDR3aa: CASSFSYRFFNEQFF

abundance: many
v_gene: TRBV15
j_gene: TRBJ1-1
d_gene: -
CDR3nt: TGTGCCACCAGCAGAGATGGGATCCGGTCTGAAGCTTTCTTT
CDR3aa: CATSRDGIRSEAFF

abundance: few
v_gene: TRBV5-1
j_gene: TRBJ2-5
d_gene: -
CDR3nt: TGCGCCAGCAGCCCACTGGAGCGCAAAGAGACCCAGTACTTC
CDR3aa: CASSPLERKETQYF

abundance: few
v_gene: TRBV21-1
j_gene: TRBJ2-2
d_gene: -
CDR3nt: TGTGCCAGCAGCAAATCAAGGCGGAGGGCAAACACCGGGGAGCTGTTTTTT
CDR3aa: CASSKSRRRANTGELFF

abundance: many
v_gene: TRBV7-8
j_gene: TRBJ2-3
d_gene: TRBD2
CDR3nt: TGTGCCAGCAGCTTAAGACTAGCGGGAGGGCCACGCACAGATACGCAGTATTTT
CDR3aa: CASSLRLAGGPRTDTQYF

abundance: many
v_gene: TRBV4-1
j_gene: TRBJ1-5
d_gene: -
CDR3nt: TGCGCCAGCAGCCAAGGGGCTGGTGATCAGCCCCAGCATTTT
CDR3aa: CASSQGAGDQPQHF

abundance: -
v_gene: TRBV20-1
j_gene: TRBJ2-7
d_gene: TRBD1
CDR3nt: TGCAGTGCTGACGGGACAGTGGGCGAATACGAGCAGTACTTC
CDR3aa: CSADGTVGEYEQYF

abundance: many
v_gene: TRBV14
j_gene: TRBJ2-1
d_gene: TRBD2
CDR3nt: TGTGCCAGCAGCCAAGAGGGAGGGAGCGGAAATGAGCAGTTCTTC
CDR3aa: CASSQEGGSGNEQFF

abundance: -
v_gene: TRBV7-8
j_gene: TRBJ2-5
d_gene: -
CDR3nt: TGTGCCAGCAGCTTATTGACGACCGAAGAGACCCAGTACTTC
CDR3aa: CASSLLTTEETQYF

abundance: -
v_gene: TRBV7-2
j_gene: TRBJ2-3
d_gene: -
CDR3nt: TGTGCCAGCAGCTCAATCGGGACCCGCACAGATACGCAGTATTTT
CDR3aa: CASSSIGTRTDTQYF

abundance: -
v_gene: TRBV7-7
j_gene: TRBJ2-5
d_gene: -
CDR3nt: TGTGCCAGCAGCCGATTCCAGACAGAAGAGACCCAGTACTTC
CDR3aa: CASSRFQTEETQYF

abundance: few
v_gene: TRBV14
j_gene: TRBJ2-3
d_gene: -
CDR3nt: TGTGCCTCAGCAGCGACGGGAACGAATACGCAGTATTTT
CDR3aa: CASAATGTNTQYF

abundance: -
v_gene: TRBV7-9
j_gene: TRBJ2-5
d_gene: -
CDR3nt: TGTGCCAGCAGCTCGGGGGTAGCGGTGGGAAGCGAGACCCAGTACTTC
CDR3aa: CASSSGVAVGSETQYF

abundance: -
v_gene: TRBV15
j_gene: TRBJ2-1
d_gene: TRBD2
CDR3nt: TGTGCCACCAGCTTCAGCTTAAGCGGGGTGGGAAATGAGCAGTTCTTC
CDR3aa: CATSFSLSGVGNEQFF

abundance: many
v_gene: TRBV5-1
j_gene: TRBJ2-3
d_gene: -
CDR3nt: TGCGCCAGCAGCCACCATGGTCAGGTCACAGATACGCAGTATTTT
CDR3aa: CASSHHGQVTDTQYF